A selection of T cell receptor beta chains follows, all from one sample in a study of control samples from healthy donors and cancer patients. This table comes from immunoSEQ multiplex PCR, and its TCRdb copy is limited to in-frame clones, with some not included. The table has some 130,000 clones, 80% to 95% seen once; the top ten hold over 2%. The sample was blood. The source is a man between 18 and 29 years old in good health. Each CDR3 is given with its conserved first and last residue. Fields, in order: V gene, J gene, clone size, CDR3 protein. The size entry is marked missing in some rows and otherwise reads once, few, many or a size class.

TRBV24-1	TRBJ1-2	once	CATSDPGQGTNYGYTF
TRBV19	TRBJ1-5	NA	CASAQGGKGNQPQHF
TRBV7-2	TRBJ1-1	NA	CASSFFQEGAEAFF
TRBV9	TRBJ2-1	NA	CASSVGSSSYNEQFF
TRBV5-1	TRBJ1-4	NA	CASTRQPNEKLFF
TRBV11-2	TRBJ2-3	NA	CASSFGRPQGQYF
TRBV7-2	TRBJ1-1	NA	CASSLWAVMNTEAFF
TRBV12-3/TRBV12-4	TRBJ2-5	NA	CASSGSAQETQYF
TRBV30	TRBJ2-1	NA	CAWSVRGLALLNEQFF
TRBV5-1	TRBJ2-4	NA	CASSLGEGNIQYF
TRBV28	TRBJ2-2	NA	CASSSPRGTGELFF
TRBV4-1	TRBJ2-1	NA	CASSQDRNEQFF
TRBV12-5	TRBJ2-5	NA	CASGSGGAWETQYF